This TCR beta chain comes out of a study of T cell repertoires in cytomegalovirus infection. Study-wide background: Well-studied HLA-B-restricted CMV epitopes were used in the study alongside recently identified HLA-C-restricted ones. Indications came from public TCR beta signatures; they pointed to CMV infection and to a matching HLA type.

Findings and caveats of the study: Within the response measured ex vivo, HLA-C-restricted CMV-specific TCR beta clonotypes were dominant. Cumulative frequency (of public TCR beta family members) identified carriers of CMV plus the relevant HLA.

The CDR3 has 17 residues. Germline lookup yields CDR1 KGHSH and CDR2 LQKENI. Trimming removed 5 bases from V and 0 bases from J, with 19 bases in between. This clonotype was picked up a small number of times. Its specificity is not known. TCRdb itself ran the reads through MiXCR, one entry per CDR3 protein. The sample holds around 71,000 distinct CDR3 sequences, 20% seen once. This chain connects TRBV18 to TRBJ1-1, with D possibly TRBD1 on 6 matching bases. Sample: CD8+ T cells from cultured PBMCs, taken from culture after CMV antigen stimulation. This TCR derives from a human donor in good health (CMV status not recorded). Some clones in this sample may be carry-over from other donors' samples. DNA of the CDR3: TGTGCCAGCTCATCGTCACCCGGGGGCCCAATGAACACTGAAGCTTTCTTT. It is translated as CASSSSPGGPMNTEAFF.